Listed here are 29 T cell receptor beta chains from one sample, sequenced in a study of early T cells in non-severe SARS-CoV-2 infection. Using its own MiXCR run on the 5' RACE reads, TCRdb lists one record per CDR3 protein. The sample lists tens of thousands of distinct CDR3 sequences, under 8.5% occurring once. The sample was whole blood, taken at baseline. The receptors here all came from an adult who was a healthcare worker with PCR-confirmed SARS-CoV-2 infection or an uninfected control (not recorded which).

This clonotype was counted between two and nine times. The V call is TRBV20-1, the J call TRBJ2-5; D assignment may be TRBD1 or TRBD2 (6 bases each). V was pared by 0 bases and J by 6 bases, with 23 bases between. This CDR3 is 17 amino acids long. Germline V gives CDR1 DFQATT, CDR2 SNEGSKA (reference sequence). CDR3 sequence reads: CSARDVRPVGGQKTQYF. CDR3 DNA sequence: TGCAGTGCTAGAGATGTACGCCCGGTAGGGGGGCAAAAGACCCAGTACTTC.

V and J are TRBV3-1 and TRBJ2-2, with a possible D match to TRBD2 (7 bases). The V gene lost 2 bases and the J gene lost 0 bases, with 10 bases spanning the gap. The CDR3 has 16 residues. Germline V gene data show CDR1 as LGHDT and CDR2 as YNNKEL (reference sequence). The CDR3 region has the DNA TGTGCCAGCAGCCAACACGGGGGGCCGAACACCGGGGAGCTGTTTTTT. Protein: CASSQHGGPNTGELFF.

This clonotype was seen ten or more times. The chain employs TRBV12-3 or TRBV12-4 and TRBJ2-1; 8 bases are a match to TRBD1. The CDR3 sequence is 15 residues long. V lost 6 bases, J lost 0 bases, and 4 bases stayed unmatched. The CDR3 is CASSPRGLSYNEQFF. CDR3 DNA: TGTGCCAGCAGCCCCAGGGGGCTCTCCTACAATGAGCAGTTCTTC.

This clonotype was recorded at least ten times. The chain uses TRBV12-3 or TRBV12-4 and TRBJ1-5; D perhaps matches TRBD1 (5 bases). CDR3 length equals 15 residues. Trimming removed 5 bases at V and 9 bases at J, with 20 bases between. The CDR3, as DNA: TGTGCCAGCAGTCCCGGGGCAATCCTTCTTGGGCCCCAGCATTTT. This gives the protein CASSPGAILLGPQHF.

This clonotype was detected a few times. The rearrangement links TRBV6-1 to TRBJ2-5; D gene unclear. Germline V CDR1 and CDR2: MNHNS, SASEGT. This CDR3 is 12 amino acids long. V was shortened by 5 bases and J by 0 bases, with 4 bases between the two germline ends. CDR3 amino acids: CASSRHQETQYF. DNA for the CDR3: TGTGCCAGCAGTCGACACCAAGAGACCCAGTACTTC.

In its sample, this clonotype was seen many times. V and J are TRBV2 and TRBJ1-2; a weak D match, TRBD1 (5 bases). Between the trimmed V and J ends, which lost 6 bases and 4 bases, there was a span of 33 bases. Looked up from germline, CDR1 is SNHLY and CDR2 is FYNNEI. The CDR3 consists of 20 residues. Here the CDR3 reads CASRRTSGLPNRPESYGYTF. The CDR3 DNA reads TGTGCCAGCAGACGCACATCAGGCCTACCTAACAGGCCCGAATCCTATGGCTACACCTTC.

There are many counts of this clonotype. The CDR3 nucleotides are TGTGCCAGCAGCTTAGCGACAGGCAATGAGCAGTTCTTC. Translated, it gives CASSLATGNEQFF. The chain links TRBV7-2 to TRBJ2-1; D is perhaps TRBD1 (6 bases). The germline gives CDR1 SGHTA, CDR2 FQGNSA. The CDR3 loop spans 13 amino acids. With 0 bases removed from V and 6 bases from J, the gap between germline ends came to 6 bases.

This clonotype has a count of ten or more. The V gene is TRBV12-3 or TRBV12-4, the J gene TRBJ1-2; D remains ambiguous. The CDR3 runs 12 residues. V gave up 3 bases and J gave up 5 bases, with 7 bases separating them. Written as DNA, the CDR3 is TGTGCCAGCAGTTTCTCTCAGTATGGCTACACCTTC. It codes for CASSFSQYGYTF.

The J gene is TRBJ1-2, the V gene TRBV6-2 or TRBV6-3, with D unresolved. Germline V CDR1 and CDR2: MNHEY, SVGEGT. The CDR3 covers 17 residues. V shed 5 bases and J shed 7 bases, with 26 bases lying between them. The CDR3 DNA reads TGTGCCAGCAGTCAACGAGGACTGACCCCGACAAGATCTGGCTACACCTTC. Translated: CASSQRGLTPTRSGYTF.

This clonotype has ten or more counts. This sequence joins TRBV5-8 and TRBJ2-7, with 9 bases lining up with TRBD1. With 4 bases clipped from V and 8 bases from J, the junction kept 7 bases outside the gene matches. Germline CDR1 SGHTS, CDR2 YDEGEE. The CDR3 runs to 13 residues. CDR3 amino acids: CASSQGQGVKQYF. The CDR3 DNA reads as TGTGCCAGCAGCCAGGGACAGGGTGTCAAGCAGTACTTC. Drawing the rest from reference TRBV5-8 and TRBJ2-7, the complete variable domain is EAGVTQSPTHLIKTRGQQATLRCSPISGHTSVYWYQQALGLGLQFLLWYDEGEERNRGNFPPRFSGRQFPNYSSELNVNALELEDSALYLCASSQGQGVKQYFGPGTRLTVT.

There are many counts of this clonotype. The rearrangement uses TRBV30 and TRBJ2-5; no clear D. The CDR3 spans 13 residues. The V end lost 1 base, the J end lost 1 base, and 7 bases lay between the germline ends. The V gene's germline CDR1 is GTSNPN and CDR2 SVGIG (reference sequence). For the CDR3, the DNA is TGTGCCTGGAGTGGCTACCCCCAAGAGACCCAGTACTTC. This encodes CAWSGYPQETQYF.

This clonotype was observed at least ten times. The chain combines TRBV28 with TRBJ2-6; D ambiguous. Germline-derived CDR1 and CDR2 are MDHEN and SYDVKM. The CDR3 length is 17 residues. V gave up 6 bases and J gave up 1 base, with 16 bases separating them. The CDR3 is CASSLLVVTSGANVLTF. In DNA form, the CDR3 reads TGTGCCAGCAGCCTCCTTGTCGTAACTTCTGGGGCCAACGTCCTGACTTTC.

This clonotype was detected a few times. The chain uses TRBV3-1 and TRBJ1-6; D is unclear. Looked up from germline, CDR1 is LGHDT and CDR2 is YNNKEL (reference sequence). There are 16 residues in the CDR3. V dropped 5 bases and J dropped 6 bases, with 17 bases sitting between them. CDR3 region: CASSEDGVTLNSPLHF. The DNA of the CDR3 is TGTGCCAGCAGCGAGGATGGAGTAACACTTAATTCACCCCTCCACTTT.

This clonotype was counted at least ten times. The rearrangement uses TRBV4-3 and TRBJ2-1; D may be TRBD2 (7 bases). Looked up from germline, CDR1 is LGHNA and CDR2 is YSLEER. Trimming left V 0 bases short and J 16 bases short, with 22 bases between. The CDR3 covers 15 residues. CDR3 DNA: TGCGCCAGCAGCCAAGATTGGGGGGGCGGACTCAGAGGATTCTTC. Translated, it gives CASSQDWGGGLRGFF.

This clonotype was observed many times. This sequence joins TRBV20-1 and TRBJ2-3; TRBD2 agrees at 13 bases. Germline V gene data show CDR1 as DFQATT and CDR2 as SNEGSKA (reference sequence). Losses at the gene ends were 7 bases for V and 7 bases for J; bases not matched to a gene: 14. The CDR3 has 16 residues. The CDR3 here is CSGDGPLAGGRYTQYF. CDR3 DNA: TGCAGTGGCGATGGCCCACTAGCGGGGGGGCGTTATACGCAGTATTTT.

This clonotype was seen ten or more times. The V and J genes are TRBV5-1 and TRBJ2-7, with 9 bases aligning to TRBD2. Trimming removed 0 bases from V and 6 bases from J; junction bases left unmatched: 4. Germline values: CDR1 SGHRS, CDR2 YFSETQ. The CDR3 has 14 amino acids. The CDR3 is CASSLAAGGLEQYF. CDR3 in DNA: TGCGCCAGCAGCTTGGCGGCGGGGGGGCTCGAGCAGTACTTC.

This clonotype was picked up a small number of times. The chain uses TRBV29-1 and TRBJ2-7, with 11 bases matching TRBD2. V dropped 5 bases and J dropped 4; count of bases not matched to a gene: 10. Germline V lookup: CDR1 SQVTM, CDR2 ANQGSEA. There are 15 residues in the CDR3. CDR3 DNA sequence: TGCAGCGTTAAGGAGGGACTAGCGGCTACTTACGAGCAGTACTTC. This sequence encodes CSVKEGLAATYEQYF.

This chain joins TRBV3-1 and TRBJ2-1; 9 bases align to TRBD2. CDR3 size: 16 residues. Per germline, CDR1 LGHDT and CDR2 YNNKEL (reference sequence). V shed 7 bases and J 10 bases; nucleotides not matched to a gene: 17. The CDR3 bases are TGTGCCAGCACCGCGATGGGCGGGGGGGCCTACCGGGAGCAGTTCTTC. It codes for CASTAMGGGAYREQFF.

This clonotype was seen a single time. CDR3 protein: CATSHRRGAYEQYF. Written as DNA, the CDR3 is TGTGCCACCAGCCATCGCAGGGGTGCCTACGAGCAGTACTTC. V usage is TRBV24-1 and J usage is TRBJ2-7; possibly TRBD1 for D (6 bases). The CDR3 contains 14 residues. From germline, CDR1 is KGHDR and CDR2 SFDVKD. Trimming took 7 bases from V and 2 from J, leaving 14 bases between them.

This sequence joins TRBV27 and TRBJ1-5, with a weak D call TRBD1 (5 bases). CDR1 is MNHEY and CDR2 is SMNVEV in the germline V gene (reference sequence). V lost 10 bases to trimming and J lost 0 bases, with 13 bases between them. The CDR3 sequence is 14 residues long. CDR3 sequence: CAIQMGDSNQPQHF. CDR3 in DNA: TGTGCCATCCAAATGGGGGATAGCAATCAGCCCCAGCATTTT.

This clonotype has more than one count but fewer than ten. The chain couples TRBV28 to TRBJ2-3; 7 bases match TRBD2. The V and J ends lost 5 bases and 1 base, in that order; junction bases with no gene match: 0. CDR3 size: 13 residues. Germline-derived CDR1 and CDR2 are MDHEN and SYDVKM. The DNA for the CDR3 is TGTGCCAGCAGTGGGGGGGGCACAGATACGCAGTATTTT. Its translation is CASSGGGTDTQYF.

The V and J genes are TRBV12-3 or TRBV12-4 and TRBJ1-1, with D perhaps matching TRBD1 (5 bases). Trimming pared 3 bases from V and 8 bases from J, leaving 10 bases between. The CDR3 loop spans 12 amino acids. CDR3 region: CASSFGRAEAFF. CDR3 in DNA: TGTGCCAGCAGTTTTGGCAGGGCGGAAGCTTTCTTT.

This clonotype was counted only a few times. The CDR3 loop is CASSLTFPQETQYF. The CDR3 DNA reads TGCGCCAGCAGCCTAACCTTCCCCCAAGAGACCCAGTACTTC. The chain employs TRBV4-1 and TRBJ2-5; D is uncertain. Deletions cut 4 bases from V and 1 base from J, with 10 bases between. Germline V CDR1 and CDR2: MGHRA, YSYEKL. The CDR3 loop spans 14 amino acids.

The table lists this clonotype with a few counts. CDR3 in amino acids: CASSRRQATYEQYF. As DNA, the CDR3 is TGTGCCAGTAGCCGCCGACAGGCAACCTACGAGCAGTACTTC. The rearrangement uses TRBV19 and TRBJ2-7; weak D call: TRBD1 (6 bases). Germline CDR1 is LNHDA and CDR2 is SQIVND (reference sequence). This CDR3 spans 14 amino acids. V lost 6 bases, J lost 2 bases, and 14 bases lay in between.

This clonotype was detected many times. The rearrangement links TRBV19 to TRBJ1-5; no clear D. This CDR3 has 12 residues. The V end lost 6 bases, the J end lost 9 bases, and 12 bases lay between the germline ends. Germline-derived CDR1 and CDR2 are LNHDA and SQIVND (reference sequence). The CDR3 sequence: CASRAREAPQHF. CDR3 coding DNA: TGTGCCAGTAGGGCCCGCGAGGCGCCCCAGCATTTT.

The V and J genes are TRBV2 and TRBJ2-2, with D unresolved. The CDR3 consists of 18 residues. The ends were cut back, 0 bases at V and 0 bases at J, with 14 bases in the middle. CDR1 and CDR2 (germline): SNHLY, FYNNEI. The CDR3 is CASSEALHTLTNTGELFF. In nucleotides, the CDR3 is TGTGCCAGCAGTGAAGCGCTTCACACCCTTACGAACACCGGGGAGCTGTTTTTT.

V usage is TRBV15 and J usage is TRBJ2-3, with 8 bases that match TRBD1. The germline CDR1 and CDR2 sequences are LNHNV and YYDKDF (reference sequence). Unmatched junction bases numbered 3, after V lost 1 base and J lost 0 bases. This CDR3 contains 16 residues. The CDR3 sequence: CATSRGQGASTDTQYF. CDR3 nucleotides: TGTGCCACCAGCAGAGGGCAGGGGGCTAGCACAGATACGCAGTATTTT.

The chain recombines TRBV15 with TRBJ2-7; D is unclear. Per germline, CDR1 LNHNV and CDR2 YYDKDF (reference sequence). V shed 3 bases and J shed 2 bases, with 14 bases lying between them. The CDR3 has 15 amino acids. CDR3 nucleotides: TGTGCCACCAGCAGTCGCGGCCCAGGCCCCTACGAGCAGTACTTC. Amino acids: CATSSRGPGPYEQYF.

The chain uses TRBV5-1 and TRBJ1-1; D possibly corresponds to TRBD1 (6 bases). CDR1 and CDR2 (germline): SGHRS, YFSETQ. The length of the CDR3 is 12 residues. Trimming cost V 2 bases and J 6 bases, with 8 bases left between them. CDR3 loop: CASSFRGSEAFF. The CDR3 coding sequence is TGCGCCAGCAGCTTCAGGGGATCTGAAGCTTTCTTT. The entire variable domain, with the rest obtained from reference TRBV5-1 and TRBJ1-1, is as follows: KAGVTQTPRYLIKTRGQQVTLSCSPISGHRSVSWYQQTPGQGLQFLFEYFSETQRNKGNFPGRFSGRQFSNSRSEMNVSTLELGDSALYLCASSFRGSEAFFGQGTRLTVV.